This T cell receptor beta chain stems from a study of cytomegalovirus exposure and HLA in healthy donors. PCR amplification relied on 60 Vbeta primers (plus 13 Jbeta primers). The protocol was immunoSEQ multiplex PCR, while the TCRdb copy is restricted to in-frame clones and leaves out a portion. The profile shows around 150,000 clones, 81% of them singletons. V lost 6 bases and J 0 bases, leaving 12 bases between the germline ends. Germline V gene lookup returns CDR1 SGHTA and CDR2 FQGNSA. The CDR3 runs 14 residues. Study-wide results and limits: Sequencing depth across donors, presence/absence analyses assumed, was roughly uniform. The authors listed 150 to 200 TCR beta chains as cytomegalovirus-associated. When a later analysis compared HLA-associated TCR beta chains with equally common others, the HLA-associated chains turned out to be more clonally expanded and to have lower generation probabilities.

This clone came up a few times. What it binds is unknown. The specimen was PBMCs. The chain combines TRBV7-2 with TRBJ2-7; TRBD1 is a possible D gene (5 bases). This TCR derives from a woman between 45 and 60 years old in good health and CMV-seronegative. CDR3 coding DNA: TGTGCCAGCAGTTCCCTAGACAGCTCCTACGAGCAGTACTTC. Translating it yields CASSSLDSSYEQYF.